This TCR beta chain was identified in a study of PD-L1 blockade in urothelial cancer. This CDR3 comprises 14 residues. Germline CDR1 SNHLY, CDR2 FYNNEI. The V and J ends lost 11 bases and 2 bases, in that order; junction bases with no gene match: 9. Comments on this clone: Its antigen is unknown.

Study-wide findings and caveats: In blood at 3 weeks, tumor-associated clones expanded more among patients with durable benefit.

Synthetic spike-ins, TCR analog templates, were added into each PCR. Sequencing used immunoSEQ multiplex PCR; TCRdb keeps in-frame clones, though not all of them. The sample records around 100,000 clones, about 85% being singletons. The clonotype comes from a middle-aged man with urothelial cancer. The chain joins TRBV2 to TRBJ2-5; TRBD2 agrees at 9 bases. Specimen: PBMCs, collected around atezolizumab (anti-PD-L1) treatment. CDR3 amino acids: CAGGREGVQETQYF. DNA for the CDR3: TGTGCCGGGGGGCGGGAGGGAGTGCAAGAGACCCAGTACTTC. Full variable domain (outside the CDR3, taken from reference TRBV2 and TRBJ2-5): EPEVTQTPSHQVTQMGQEVILRCVPISNHLYFYWYRQILGQKVEFLVSFYNNEISEKSEIFDDQFSVERPDGSNFTLKIRSTKLEDSAMYFCAGGREGVQETQYFGPGTRLLVL.